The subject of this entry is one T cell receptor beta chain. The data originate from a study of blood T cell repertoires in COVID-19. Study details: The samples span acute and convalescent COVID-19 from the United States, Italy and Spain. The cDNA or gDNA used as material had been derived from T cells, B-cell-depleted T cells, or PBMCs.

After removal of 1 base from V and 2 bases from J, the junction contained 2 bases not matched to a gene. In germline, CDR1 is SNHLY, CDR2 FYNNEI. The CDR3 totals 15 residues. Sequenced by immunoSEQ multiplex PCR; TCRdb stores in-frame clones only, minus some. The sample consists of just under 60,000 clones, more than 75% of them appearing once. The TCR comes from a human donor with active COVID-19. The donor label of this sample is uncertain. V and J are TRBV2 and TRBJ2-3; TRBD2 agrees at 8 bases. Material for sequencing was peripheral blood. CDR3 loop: CASSEDSGDTDTQYF. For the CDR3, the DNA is TGTGCCAGCAGTGAAGATAGCGGGGACACAGATACGCAGTATTTT.